What follows describes a single TCR beta chain. The source of the sample is a study of blood T cell repertoires in COVID-19. In the study overall: Nucleic acid was either cDNA or gDNA, and it came from T cells, B-cell-depleted T cells, or PBMCs.

The CDR3 is 12 residues long. The V end was cut by 5 bases, the J end by 3 bases, with 5 bases between. Looked up from germline, CDR1 is SGHTA and CDR2 is FQGNSA. The method was immunoSEQ multiplex PCR; TCRdb's version includes in-frame clones alone and lacks a portion of them. The sample shows some 150,000 clones, 84% of them seen only once. The sequenced material came from peripheral blood. V gene TRBV7-2 combines with J gene TRBJ1-5; unclear D gene. The clonotype originates from a man between 40 and 49 years old who had recovered from COVID-19. The CDR3 nucleotides read TGTGCCAGCAGCCATCCCAATCAGCCCCAGCATTTT. It is translated as CASSHPNQPQHF.